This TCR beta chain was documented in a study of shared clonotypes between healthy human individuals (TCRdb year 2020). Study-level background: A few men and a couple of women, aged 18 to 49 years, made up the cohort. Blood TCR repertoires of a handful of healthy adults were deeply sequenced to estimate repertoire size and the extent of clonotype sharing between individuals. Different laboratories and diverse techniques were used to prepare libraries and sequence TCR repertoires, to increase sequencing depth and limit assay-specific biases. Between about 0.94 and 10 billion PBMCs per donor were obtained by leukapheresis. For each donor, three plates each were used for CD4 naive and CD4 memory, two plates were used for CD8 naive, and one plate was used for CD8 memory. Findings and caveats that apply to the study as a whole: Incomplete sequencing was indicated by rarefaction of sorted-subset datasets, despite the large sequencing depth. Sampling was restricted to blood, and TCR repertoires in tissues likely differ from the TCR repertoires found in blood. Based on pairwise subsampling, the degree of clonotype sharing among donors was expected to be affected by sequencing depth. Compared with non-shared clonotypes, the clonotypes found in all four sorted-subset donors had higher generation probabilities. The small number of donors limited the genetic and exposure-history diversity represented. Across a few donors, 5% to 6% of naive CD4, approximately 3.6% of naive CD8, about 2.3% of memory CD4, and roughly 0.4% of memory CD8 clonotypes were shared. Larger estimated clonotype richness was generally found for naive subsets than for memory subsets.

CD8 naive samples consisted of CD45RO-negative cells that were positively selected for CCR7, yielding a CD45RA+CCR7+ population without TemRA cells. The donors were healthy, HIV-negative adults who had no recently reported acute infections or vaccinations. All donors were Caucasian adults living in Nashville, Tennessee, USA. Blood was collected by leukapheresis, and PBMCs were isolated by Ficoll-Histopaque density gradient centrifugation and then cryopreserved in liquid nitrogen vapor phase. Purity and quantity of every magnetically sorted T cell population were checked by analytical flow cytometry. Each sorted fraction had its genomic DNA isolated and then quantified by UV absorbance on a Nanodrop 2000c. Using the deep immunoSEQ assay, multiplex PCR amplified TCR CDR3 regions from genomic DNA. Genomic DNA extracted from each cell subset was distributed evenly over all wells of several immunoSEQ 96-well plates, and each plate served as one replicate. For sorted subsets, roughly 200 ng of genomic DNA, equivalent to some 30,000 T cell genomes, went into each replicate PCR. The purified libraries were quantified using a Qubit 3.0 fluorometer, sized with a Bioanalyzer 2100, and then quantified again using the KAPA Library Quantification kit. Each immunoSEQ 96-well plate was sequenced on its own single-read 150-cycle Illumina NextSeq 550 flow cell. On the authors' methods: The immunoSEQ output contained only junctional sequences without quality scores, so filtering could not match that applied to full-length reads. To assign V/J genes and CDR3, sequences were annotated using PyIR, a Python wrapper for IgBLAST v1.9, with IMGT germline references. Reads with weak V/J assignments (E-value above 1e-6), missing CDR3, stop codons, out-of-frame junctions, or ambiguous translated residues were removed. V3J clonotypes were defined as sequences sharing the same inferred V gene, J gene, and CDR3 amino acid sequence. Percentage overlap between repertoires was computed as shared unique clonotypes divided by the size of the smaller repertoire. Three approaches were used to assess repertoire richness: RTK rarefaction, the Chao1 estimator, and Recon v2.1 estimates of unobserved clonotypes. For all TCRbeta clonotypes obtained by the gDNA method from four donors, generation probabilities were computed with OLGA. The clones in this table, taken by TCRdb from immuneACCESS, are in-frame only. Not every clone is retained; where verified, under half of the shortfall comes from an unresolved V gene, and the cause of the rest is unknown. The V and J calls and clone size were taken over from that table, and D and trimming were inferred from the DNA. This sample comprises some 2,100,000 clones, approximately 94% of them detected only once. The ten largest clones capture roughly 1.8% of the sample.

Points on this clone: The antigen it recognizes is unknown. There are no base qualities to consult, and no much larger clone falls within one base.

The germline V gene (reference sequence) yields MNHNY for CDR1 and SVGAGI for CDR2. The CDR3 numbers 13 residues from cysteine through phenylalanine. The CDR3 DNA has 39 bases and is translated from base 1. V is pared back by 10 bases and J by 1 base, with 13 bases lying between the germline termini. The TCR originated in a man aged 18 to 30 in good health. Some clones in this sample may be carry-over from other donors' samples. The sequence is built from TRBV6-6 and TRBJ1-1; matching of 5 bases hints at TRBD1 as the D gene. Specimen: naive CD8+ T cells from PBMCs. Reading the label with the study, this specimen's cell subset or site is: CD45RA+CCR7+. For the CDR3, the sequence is CATTGTGNTEAFF. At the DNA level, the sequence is TGTGCCACCACCGGGACGGGGAACACTGAAGCTTTCTTT.